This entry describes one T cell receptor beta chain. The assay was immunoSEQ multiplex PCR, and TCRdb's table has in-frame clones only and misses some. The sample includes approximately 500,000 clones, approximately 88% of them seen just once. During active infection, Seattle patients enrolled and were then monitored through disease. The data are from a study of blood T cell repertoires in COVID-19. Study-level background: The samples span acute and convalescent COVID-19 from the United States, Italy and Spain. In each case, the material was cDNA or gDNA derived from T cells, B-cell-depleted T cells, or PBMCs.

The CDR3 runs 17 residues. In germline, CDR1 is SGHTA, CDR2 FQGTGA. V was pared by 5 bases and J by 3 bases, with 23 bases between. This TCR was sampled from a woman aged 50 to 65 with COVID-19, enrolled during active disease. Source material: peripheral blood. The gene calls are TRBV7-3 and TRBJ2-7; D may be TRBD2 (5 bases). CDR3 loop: CASSHLFGGLSDYEQYF. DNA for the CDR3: TGTGCCAGCAGCCACCTCTTTGGCGGACTTTCGGACTACGAGCAGTACTTC.